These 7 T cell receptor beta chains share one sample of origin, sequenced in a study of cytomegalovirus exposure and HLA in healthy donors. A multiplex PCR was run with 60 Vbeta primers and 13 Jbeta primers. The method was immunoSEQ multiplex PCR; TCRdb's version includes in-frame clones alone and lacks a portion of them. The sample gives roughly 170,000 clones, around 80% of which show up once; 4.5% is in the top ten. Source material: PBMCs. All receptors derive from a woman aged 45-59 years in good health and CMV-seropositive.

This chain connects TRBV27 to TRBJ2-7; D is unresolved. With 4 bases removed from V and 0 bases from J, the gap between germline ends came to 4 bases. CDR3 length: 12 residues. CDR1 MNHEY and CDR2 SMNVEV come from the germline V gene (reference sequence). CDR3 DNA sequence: TGTGCCAGCAGTTCCCTCTCCTACGAGCAGTACTTC. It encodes CASSSLSYEQYF.

For the CDR3, the DNA is TGTGCCAGCAGCCGTATGACAGGGGGAAACCCCTACAATGAGCAGTTCTTC. Translation: CASSRMTGGNPYNEQFF. The chain recombines TRBV11-1 with TRBJ2-1; TRBD1 matches 9 bases. After removal of 5 bases from V and 2 bases from J, the junction contained 10 bases not matched to a gene. Germline values: CDR1 SGHAT, CDR2 FQDESV (reference sequence). The CDR3 extends over 17 amino acids.

The CDR3 loop is CAWSVHAGKNTGELFF. The CDR3 DNA reads as TGTGCCTGGAGTGTACATGCAGGGAAAAACACCGGGGAGCTGTTTTTT. This chain uses TRBV30 with TRBJ2-2, with D perhaps matching TRBD1 (5 bases). The length of the CDR3 is 16 residues. Trimming left V 0 bases short and J 2 bases short, with 13 bases between. CDR1 and CDR2 (germline): GTSNPN, SVGIG (reference sequence). Together with reference TRBV30 and TRBJ2-2, the CDR3 gives the full variable domain: SQTIHQWPATLVQPVGSPLSLECTVEGTSNPNLYWYRQAAGRGLQLLFYSVGIGQISSEVPQNLSASRPQDRQFILSSKKLLLSDSGFYLCAWSVHAGKNTGELFFGEGSRLTVL.

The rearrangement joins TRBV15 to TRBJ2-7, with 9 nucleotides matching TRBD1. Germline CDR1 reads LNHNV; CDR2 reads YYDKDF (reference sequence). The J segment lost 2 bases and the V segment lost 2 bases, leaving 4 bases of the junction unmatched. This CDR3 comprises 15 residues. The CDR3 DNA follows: TGTGCCACCAGCAGAACAAGGACAGGGGCCTACGAGCAGTACTTC. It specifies CATSRTRTGAYEQYF.

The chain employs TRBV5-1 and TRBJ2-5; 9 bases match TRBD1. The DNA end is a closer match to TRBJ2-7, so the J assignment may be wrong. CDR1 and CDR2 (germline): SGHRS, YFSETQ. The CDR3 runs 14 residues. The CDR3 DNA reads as TGCGCCAGCAGCTTCCCGGACAGGGGTCACGAGCAGTACTTC. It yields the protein CASSFPDRGHEQYF.

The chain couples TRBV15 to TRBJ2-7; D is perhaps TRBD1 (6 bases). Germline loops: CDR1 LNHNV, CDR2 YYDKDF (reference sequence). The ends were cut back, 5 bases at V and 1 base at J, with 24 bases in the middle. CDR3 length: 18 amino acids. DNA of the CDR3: TGTGCCACCAGCCCAAAGACAGGCCTTGATACTACGTCCTACGAGCAGTACTTC. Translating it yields CATSPKTGLDTTSYEQYF.

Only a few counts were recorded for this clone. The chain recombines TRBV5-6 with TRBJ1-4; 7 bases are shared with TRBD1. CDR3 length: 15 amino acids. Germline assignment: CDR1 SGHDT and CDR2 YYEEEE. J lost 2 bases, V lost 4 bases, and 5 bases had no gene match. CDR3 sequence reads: CASSPSGQTNEKLFF. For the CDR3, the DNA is TGTGCCAGCAGCCCCTCGGGACAGACTAATGAAAAACTGTTTTTT.